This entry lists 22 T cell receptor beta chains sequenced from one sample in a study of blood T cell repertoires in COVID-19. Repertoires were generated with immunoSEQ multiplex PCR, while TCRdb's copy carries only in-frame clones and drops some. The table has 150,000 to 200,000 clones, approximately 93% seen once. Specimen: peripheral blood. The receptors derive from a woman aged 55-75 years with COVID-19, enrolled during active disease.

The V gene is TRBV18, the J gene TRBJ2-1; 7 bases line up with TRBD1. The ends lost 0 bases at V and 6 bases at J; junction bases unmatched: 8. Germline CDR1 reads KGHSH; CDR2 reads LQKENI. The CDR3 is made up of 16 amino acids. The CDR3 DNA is TGTGCCAGCTCACCACCGGGACAGACACGACCCAATGAGCAGTTCTTC. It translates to CASSPPGQTRPNEQFF. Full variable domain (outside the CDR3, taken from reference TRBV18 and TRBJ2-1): NAGVMQNPRHLVRRRGQEARLRCSPMKGHSHVYWYRQLPEEGLKFMVYLQKENIIDESGMPKERFSAEFPKEGPSILRIQQVVRGDSAAYFCASSPPGQTRPNEQFFGPGTRLTVL.

The CDR3 spells CASSLRTGIANEKLFF. CDR3 nucleotides: TGCGCCAGCAGCTTAAGGACAGGGATCGCTAATGAAAAACTGTTTTTT. V is TRBV5-1 and J is TRBJ1-4; 8 bases match TRBD1. The germline gives CDR1 SGHRS, CDR2 YFSETQ. CDR3 length: 16 residues. J gave up 3 bases and V 2 bases, and 6 bases lay outside the gene matches. Together with reference TRBV5-1 and TRBJ1-4, the CDR3 gives the full variable domain: KAGVTQTPRYLIKTRGQQVTLSCSPISGHRSVSWYQQTPGQGLQFLFEYFSETQRNKGNFPGRFSGRQFSNSRSEMNVSTLELGDSALYLCASSLRTGIANEKLFFGSGTQLSVL.

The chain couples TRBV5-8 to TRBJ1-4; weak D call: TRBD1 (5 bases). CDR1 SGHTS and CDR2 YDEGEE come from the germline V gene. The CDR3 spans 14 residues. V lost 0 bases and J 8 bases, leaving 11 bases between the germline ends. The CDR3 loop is CASSLDRGAEKLFF. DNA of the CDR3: TGTGCCAGCAGCTTGGATAGGGGTGCCGAAAAACTGTTTTTT.

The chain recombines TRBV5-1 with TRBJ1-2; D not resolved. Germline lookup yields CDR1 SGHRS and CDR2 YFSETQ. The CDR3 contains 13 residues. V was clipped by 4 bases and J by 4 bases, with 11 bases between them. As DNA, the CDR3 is TGCGCCAGCAGCCCCGGACTCTCCTATGGCTACACCTTC. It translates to CASSPGLSYGYTF.

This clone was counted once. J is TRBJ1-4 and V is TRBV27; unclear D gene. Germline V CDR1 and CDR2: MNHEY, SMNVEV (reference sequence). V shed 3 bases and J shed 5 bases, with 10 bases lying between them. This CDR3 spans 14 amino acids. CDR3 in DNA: TGTGCCAGCAGTTTGAGAACTGTAAATGAAAAACTGTTTTTT. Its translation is CASSLRTVNEKLFF.

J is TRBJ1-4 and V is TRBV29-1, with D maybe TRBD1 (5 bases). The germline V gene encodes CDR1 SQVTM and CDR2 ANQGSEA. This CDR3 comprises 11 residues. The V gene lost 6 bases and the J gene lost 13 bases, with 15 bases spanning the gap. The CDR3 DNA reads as TGCAGCGTGGGGGTGGCGGGATTACTGTTTTTT. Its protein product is CSVGVAGLLFF. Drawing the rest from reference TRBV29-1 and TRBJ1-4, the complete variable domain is SAVISQKPSRDICQRGTSLTIQCQVDSQVTMMFWYRQQPGQSLTLIATANQGSEATYESGFVIDKFPISRPNLTFSTLTVSNMSPEDSSIYLCSVGVAGLLFFGSGTQLSVL.

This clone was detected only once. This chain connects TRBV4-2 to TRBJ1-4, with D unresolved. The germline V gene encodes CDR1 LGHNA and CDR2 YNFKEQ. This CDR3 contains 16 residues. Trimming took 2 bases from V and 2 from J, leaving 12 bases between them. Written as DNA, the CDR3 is TGTGCCAGCAGCCAACCCCGTTGGCGGACTAATGAAAAACTGTTTTTT. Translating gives CASSQPRWRTNEKLFF.

This CDR3 is CASSWSGGKYEQYF. For the CDR3, the DNA is TGCGCCAGCAGCTGGTCGGGGGGAAAGTACGAGCAGTACTTC. The genes are TRBV5-1 and TRBJ2-7; TRBD2 matches 7 bases. In germline, CDR1 is SGHRS, CDR2 YFSETQ. The CDR3 length is 14 residues. V trimming: 3 bases; J trimming: 4 bases; junction bases outside the gene matches: 7.

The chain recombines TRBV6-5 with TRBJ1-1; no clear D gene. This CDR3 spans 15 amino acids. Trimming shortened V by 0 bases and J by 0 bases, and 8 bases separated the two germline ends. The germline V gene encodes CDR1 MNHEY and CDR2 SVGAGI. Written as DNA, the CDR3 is TGTGCCAGCAGTTACTCCGAGGGCCTGAACACTGAAGCTTTCTTT. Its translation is CASSYSEGLNTEAFF.

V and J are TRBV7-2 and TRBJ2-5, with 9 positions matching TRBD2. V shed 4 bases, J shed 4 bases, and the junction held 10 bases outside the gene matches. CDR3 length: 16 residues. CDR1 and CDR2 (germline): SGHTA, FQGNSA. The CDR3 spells CASSSRPGLASETQYF. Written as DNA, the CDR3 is TGTGCCAGCAGCTCGCGACCGGGACTAGCTTCAGAGACCCAGTACTTC.

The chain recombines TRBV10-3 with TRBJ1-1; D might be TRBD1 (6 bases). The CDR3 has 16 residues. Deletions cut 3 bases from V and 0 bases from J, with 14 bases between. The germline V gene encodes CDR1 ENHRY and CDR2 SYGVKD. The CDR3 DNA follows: TGTGCCATCAGTGATGTACAGGGTTATATGAACACTGAAGCTTTCTTT. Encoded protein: CAISDVQGYMNTEAFF.

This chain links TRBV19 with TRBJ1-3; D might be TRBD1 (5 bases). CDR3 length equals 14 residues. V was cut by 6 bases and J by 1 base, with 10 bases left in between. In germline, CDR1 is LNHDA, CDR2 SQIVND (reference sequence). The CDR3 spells CASSGDFSGNTIYF. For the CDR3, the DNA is TGTGCCAGTAGCGGGGACTTTTCTGGAAACACCATATATTTT.

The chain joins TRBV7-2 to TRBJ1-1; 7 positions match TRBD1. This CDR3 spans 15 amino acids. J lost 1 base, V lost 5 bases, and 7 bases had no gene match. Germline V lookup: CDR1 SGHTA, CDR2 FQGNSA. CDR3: CASSPPGQKNTEAFF. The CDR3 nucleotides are TGTGCCAGCAGCCCCCCGGGACAGAAGAACACTGAAGCTTTCTTT.

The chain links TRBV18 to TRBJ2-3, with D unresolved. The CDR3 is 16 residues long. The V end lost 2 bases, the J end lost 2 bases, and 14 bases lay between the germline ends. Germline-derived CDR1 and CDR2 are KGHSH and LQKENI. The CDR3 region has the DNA TGTGCCAGCTCACCAGGAAGTGGCGGCTTCACAGATACGCAGTATTTT. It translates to CASSPGSGGFTDTQYF.

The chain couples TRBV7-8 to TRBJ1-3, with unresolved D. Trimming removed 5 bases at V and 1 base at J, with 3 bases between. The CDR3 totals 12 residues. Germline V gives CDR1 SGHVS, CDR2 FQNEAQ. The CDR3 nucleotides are TGTGCCAGCAGCCCGTCTGGAAACACCATATATTTT. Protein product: CASSPSGNTIYF.

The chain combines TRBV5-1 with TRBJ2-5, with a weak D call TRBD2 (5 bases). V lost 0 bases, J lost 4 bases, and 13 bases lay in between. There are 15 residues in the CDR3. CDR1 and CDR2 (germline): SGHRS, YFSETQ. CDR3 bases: TGCGCCAGCAGCTTGGCAGAACTAGTTTCAGAGACCCAGTACTTC. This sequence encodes CASSLAELVSETQYF.

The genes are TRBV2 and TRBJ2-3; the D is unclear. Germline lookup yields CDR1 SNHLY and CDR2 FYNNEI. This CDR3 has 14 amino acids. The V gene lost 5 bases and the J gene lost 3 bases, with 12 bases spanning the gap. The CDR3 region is CASSHPTGTDTQYF. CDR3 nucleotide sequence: TGTGCCAGCAGTCACCCCACGGGTACAGATACGCAGTATTTT.

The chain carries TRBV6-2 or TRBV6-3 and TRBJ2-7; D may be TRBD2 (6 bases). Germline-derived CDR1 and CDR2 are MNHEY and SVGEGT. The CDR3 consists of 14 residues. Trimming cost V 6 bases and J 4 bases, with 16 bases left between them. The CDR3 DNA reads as TGTGCCAGCAGCGATGTAACCGGGGGTTACGAGCAGTACTTC. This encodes CASSDVTGGYEQYF.

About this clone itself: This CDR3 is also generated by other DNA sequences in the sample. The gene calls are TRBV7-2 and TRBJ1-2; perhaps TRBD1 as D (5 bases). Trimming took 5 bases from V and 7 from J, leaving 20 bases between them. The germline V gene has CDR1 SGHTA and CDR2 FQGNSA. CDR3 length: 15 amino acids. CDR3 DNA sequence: TGTGCCAGCAGCCGGGGTGACGGAGGGGCGGGTGGCTACACCTTC. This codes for CASSRGDGGAGGYTF.

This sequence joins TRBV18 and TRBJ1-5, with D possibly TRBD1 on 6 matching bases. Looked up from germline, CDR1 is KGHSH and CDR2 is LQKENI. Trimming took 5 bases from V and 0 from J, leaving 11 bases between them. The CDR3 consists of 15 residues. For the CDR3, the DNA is TGTGCCAGCTCAAAACAGGGAGATAGCAATCAGCCCCAGCATTTT. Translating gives CASSKQGDSNQPQHF.

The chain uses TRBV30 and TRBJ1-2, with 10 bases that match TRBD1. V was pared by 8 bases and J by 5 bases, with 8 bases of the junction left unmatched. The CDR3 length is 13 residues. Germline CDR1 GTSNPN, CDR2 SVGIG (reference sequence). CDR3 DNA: TGTGCCGGGATCGGGACAGGGGTATATGGCTACACCTTC. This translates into CAGIGTGVYGYTF.

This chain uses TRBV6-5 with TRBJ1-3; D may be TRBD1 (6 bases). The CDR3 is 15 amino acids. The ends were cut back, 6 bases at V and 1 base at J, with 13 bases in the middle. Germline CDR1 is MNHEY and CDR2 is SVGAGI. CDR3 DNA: TGTGCCAGCAGCGGACAAAGGGGGTCTGGAAACACCATATATTTT. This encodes CASSGQRGSGNTIYF.